This T cell receptor (beta chain) was captured in a study of blood T cell repertoires in COVID-19. Study in general: Samples taken during acute and convalescent COVID-19 were collected in the United States, Italy and Spain.

TCRdb's table, derived via immunoSEQ multiplex PCR, lists solely in-frame clones and lacks some. Among some 240,000 clones listed, nearly 90% were seen once. The CDR3 length is 13 residues. The V end lost 5 bases, the J end lost 9 bases, and 17 bases lay between the germline ends. CDR1 is GTSNPN, CDR2 SVGIG, per germline (reference sequence). This TCR was sampled from a woman aged 55-75 years with COVID-19, enrolled during active disease. The V and J genes are TRBV30 and TRBJ2-1, with D possibly being TRBD2 (6 bases). Sequenced input: peripheral blood. Here the CDR3 reads CAWDPLGGSEQFF. CDR3 bases: TGTGCCTGGGACCCCCTGGGGGGTAGTGAGCAGTTCTTC.